These 11 T cell receptor beta chains share one sample of origin, sequenced in a study of T-cell reconstitution after alpha-beta-depleted transplantation in children. Using unique molecular identifiers, the investigators prepared the TCRbeta library. From the PCR reads, TCRdb called clonotypes with MiXCR, one entry per CDR3 protein. The sample lists approximately 500,000 distinct CDR3 sequences; about 11% were seen once. The source material was PBMCs, sampled before TCRalphabeta/CD19-depleted stem cell transplant. The source is a child aged 2 to 10 with inherited bone marrow failure, due to receive a stem cell transplant.

This clonotype has a handful of counts. J is TRBJ1-1 and V is TRBV28; D remains ambiguous. This CDR3 is built from 16 residues. The germline V gene has CDR1 MDHEN and CDR2 SYDVKM. Trimming took off 6 bases at V and 2 bases at J, with 19 bases between the two ends. The CDR3 sequence is CASRLFLGGINTEAFF. The CDR3 coding sequence is TGTGCCAGCAGGCTCTTTCTTGGAGGGATAAACACTGAAGCTTTCTTT.

In this sample, this clonotype turned up many times. Here the CDR3 reads CASSQAGVRAKNIQYF. The CDR3 DNA reads TGTGCCAGCAGCCAAGCAGGGGTGCGGGCCAAAAACATTCAGTACTTC. The chain has TRBV5-6 and TRBJ2-4; D might be TRBD1 (6 bases). The CDR3 runs 16 residues. Germline assignment: CDR1 SGHDT and CDR2 YYEEEE. V lost 4 bases, J lost 1 base, and 15 bases lay in between.

V and J are TRBV18 and TRBJ2-4; 10 bases are a match to TRBD2. V shed 3 bases, J shed 0 bases, and the junction held 11 bases outside the gene matches. The CDR3 length is 19 residues. Looked up from germline, CDR1 is KGHSH and CDR2 is LQKENI. CDR3 protein: CASSPRYLAGEIAKNIQYF. The CDR3 region has the DNA TGTGCCAGCTCACCTCGTTACCTAGCGGGAGAAATAGCCAAAAACATTCAGTACTTC.

This clonotype was observed at least ten times. The chain carries TRBV5-1 and TRBJ2-1; 7 nucleotides align to TRBD2. Germline V gene lookup returns CDR1 SGHRS and CDR2 YFSETQ. This CDR3 is built from 13 residues. Unmatched junction bases numbered 4, after V lost 5 bases and J lost 5 bases. CDR3: CASRAGANNEQFF. CDR3 nucleotides: TGCGCCAGCAGGGCGGGAGCGAACAATGAGCAGTTCTTC.

This clonotype has a single count. The rearrangement joins TRBV13 to TRBJ2-7, with TRBD2 identical over 8 bases. The CDR3 loop spans 16 amino acids. Germline lookup yields CDR1 PRHDT and CDR2 FYEKMQ (reference sequence). J was trimmed by 6 bases and V by 5 bases; bases with no gene match: 15. CDR3 sequence (DNA): TGTGCCAGCAGCCCAGAGGGACTAGTGGGAGGGGGCGAGCAGTACTTC. It codes for CASSPEGLVGGGEQYF.

This clonotype was seen once. The chain couples TRBV12-3 or TRBV12-4 to TRBJ2-1; the match to TRBD2 covers 16 bases. V was clipped by 3 bases and J by 12 bases; unmatched bases: 5. CDR3 length: 15 amino acids. CDR3 DNA sequence: TGTGCCAGCAGTTTGGCGGGGACTAGCGGGAGGGGGCAGTTCTTC. Its protein product is CASSLAGTSGRGQFF.

At least ten counts were recorded for this clonotype. The chain links TRBV6-1 to TRBJ1-1; D ambiguous. Per germline, CDR1 MNHNS and CDR2 SASEGT. V lost 9 bases to trimming and J lost 6 bases, with 17 bases between them. The length of the CDR3 is 13 residues. CDR3 in DNA: TGTGCCAGTCAACGACGTCCATGGGCTGAAGCTTTCTTT. Encoded protein: CASQRRPWAEAFF.

With respect to this clonotype: It may be a read error: a sequence one base away is much more abundant. The rearrangement joins TRBV27 to TRBJ2-7; D uncertain. The germline V and J ends were trimmed by 0 bases and 3 bases, with 9 bases remaining between them. CDR1 and CDR2 (germline): MNHEY, SMNVEV (reference sequence). The CDR3 consists of 14 residues. The CDR3 region has the DNA TGTGCCAGCAGTTTATCCGACACAAACTACGAGCAGTACTTC. Protein: CASSLSDTNYEQYF.

In its sample, this clonotype was seen many times. The chain carries TRBV12-3 or TRBV12-4 and TRBJ2-1, with D tentatively TRBD2 (5 bases). V was cut by 5 bases and J by 7 bases, with 18 bases left in between. The CDR3 extends over 15 amino acids. CDR3 sequence (DNA): TGTGCCAGCAGTCCCCCGAGGGTGAGGGCAAATGAGCAGTTCTTC. It yields the protein CASSPPRVRANEQFF.

The chain is built from TRBV6-1 and TRBJ2-7; the D gene could be TRBD1 or TRBD2 (5 bases each). The germline V gene encodes CDR1 MNHNS and CDR2 SASEGT. The CDR3 has 14 amino acids. The ends were cut back, 8 bases at V and 0 bases at J, with 14 bases in the middle. CDR3 sequence: CASLWDGSSYEQYF. The CDR3 nucleotides are TGTGCCAGCCTCTGGGACGGAAGCTCCTACGAGCAGTACTTC.

Concerning this clonotype itself: One base away lies a much larger clone, so this may be a sequencing read error. This chain links TRBV10-2 with TRBJ2-1; D ambiguous. V gave up 4 bases and J gave up 9 bases, with 13 bases separating them. In germline, CDR1 is WSHSY, CDR2 SAAADI. The CDR3 is 13 amino acids. The CDR3 spells CASSVNGESEQFF. DNA of the CDR3: TGCGCCAGCAGTGTTAATGGGGAAAGTGAGCAGTTCTTC.